This T cell receptor (beta chain) derives from a study of immune characterization of retroperitoneal liposarcoma. V was shortened by 3 bases and J by 6 bases, with 10 bases between the two germline ends. The CDR3 runs to 13 residues. The germline V gene encodes CDR1 MNHNS and CDR2 SASEGT. Notes on this clonotype: A much larger clonotype is one base distant, so this may be a read error. Since no conserved phenylalanine or tryptophan closes the CDR3, a read error is the likely cause.

TCRdb independently ran MiXCR on the PCR reads; one entry per CDR3 protein. This sample has approximately 10,000 distinct CDR3 sequences, with approximately 30% found just once. The sample was tumor tissue. This chain joins TRBV6-1 and TRBJ2-3; no definite D call. This clonotype was sampled from a female donor with retroperitoneal liposarcoma. The DNA of the CDR3 is TGTGCCAGCAGTGAGAGCTGGCTTGATACGCAGTATTCT. Translating gives CASSESWLDTQYS.